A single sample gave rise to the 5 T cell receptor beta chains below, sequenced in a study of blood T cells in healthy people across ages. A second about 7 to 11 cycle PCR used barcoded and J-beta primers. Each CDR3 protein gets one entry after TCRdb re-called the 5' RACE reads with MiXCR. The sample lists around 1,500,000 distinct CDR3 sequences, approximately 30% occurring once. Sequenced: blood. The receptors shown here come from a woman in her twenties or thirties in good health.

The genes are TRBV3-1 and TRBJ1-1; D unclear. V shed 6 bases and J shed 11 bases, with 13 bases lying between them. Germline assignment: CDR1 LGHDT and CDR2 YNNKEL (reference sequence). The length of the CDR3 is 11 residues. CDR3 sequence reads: CASRSPDRAFF. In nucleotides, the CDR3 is TGTGCCAGCAGATCTCCAGATAGGGCTTTCTTT.

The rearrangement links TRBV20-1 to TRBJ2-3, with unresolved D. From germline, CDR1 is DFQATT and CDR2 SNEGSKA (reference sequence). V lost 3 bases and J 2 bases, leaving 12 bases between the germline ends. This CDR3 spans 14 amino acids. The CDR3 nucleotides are TGCAGTGCTAGCGGGCACCCTTCCACAGATACGCAGTATTTT. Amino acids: CSASGHPSTDTQYF.

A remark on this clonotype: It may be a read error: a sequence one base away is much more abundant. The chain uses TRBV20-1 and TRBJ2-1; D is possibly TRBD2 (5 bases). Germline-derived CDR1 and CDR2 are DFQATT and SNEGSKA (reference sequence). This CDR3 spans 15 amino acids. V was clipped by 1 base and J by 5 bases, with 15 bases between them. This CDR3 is CSARGSAERHNEQFF. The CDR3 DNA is TGCAGTGCTAGAGGTAGCGCCGAGAGGCACAATGAGCAGTTCTTC.

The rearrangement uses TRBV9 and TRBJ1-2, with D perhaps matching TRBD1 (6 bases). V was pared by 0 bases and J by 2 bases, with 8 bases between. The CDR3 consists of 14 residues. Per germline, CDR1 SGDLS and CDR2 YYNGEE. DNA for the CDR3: TGTGCCAGCAGCGTAGATCAGGGGAACTATGGCTACACCTTC. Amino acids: CASSVDQGNYGYTF.

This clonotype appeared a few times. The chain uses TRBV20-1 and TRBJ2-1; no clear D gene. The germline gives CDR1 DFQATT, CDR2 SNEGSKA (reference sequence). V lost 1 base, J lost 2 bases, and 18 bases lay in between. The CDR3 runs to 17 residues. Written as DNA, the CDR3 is TGCAGTGCTAGAGGCCCGGGCGAGTTGAGAGCCTACAATGAGCAGTTCTTC. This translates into CSARGPGELRAYNEQFF.